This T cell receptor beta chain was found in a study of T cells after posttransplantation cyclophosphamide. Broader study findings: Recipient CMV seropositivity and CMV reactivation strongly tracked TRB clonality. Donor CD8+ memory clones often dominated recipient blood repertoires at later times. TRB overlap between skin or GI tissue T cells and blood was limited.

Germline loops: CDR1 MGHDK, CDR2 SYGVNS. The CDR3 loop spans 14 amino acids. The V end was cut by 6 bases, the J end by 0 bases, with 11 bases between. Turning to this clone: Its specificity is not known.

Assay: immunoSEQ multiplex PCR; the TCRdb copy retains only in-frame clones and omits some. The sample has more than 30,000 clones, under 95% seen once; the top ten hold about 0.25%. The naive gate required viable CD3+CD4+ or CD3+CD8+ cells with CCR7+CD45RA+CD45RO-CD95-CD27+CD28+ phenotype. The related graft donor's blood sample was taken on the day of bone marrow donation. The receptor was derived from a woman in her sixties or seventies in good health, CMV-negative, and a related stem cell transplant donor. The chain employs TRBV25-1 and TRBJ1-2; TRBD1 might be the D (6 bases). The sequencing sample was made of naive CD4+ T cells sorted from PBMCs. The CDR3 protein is CASRGQSSNYGYTF. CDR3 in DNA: TGTGCCAGCAGAGGACAGTCCTCTAACTATGGCTACACCTTC.